Below, 25 T cell receptor beta chains from the same sample are listed, as sequenced in a study of Graves' ophthalmopathy and Graves' hyperthyroidism. TCR beta CDR3 regions were amplified from RNA transcripts. Investigators did first-round RT-PCR with HTBI primers, then second-round multiplex PCR. One entry per CDR3 protein, called by TCRdb with MiXCR from the multiplex PCR reads. The table shows some 750,000 distinct CDR3 sequences, with 40% occurring only once. The specimen sequenced was peripheral blood. These receptors all stem from an adult man with Graves' ophthalmopathy.

This clonotype was counted a few times. The chain combines TRBV20-1 with TRBJ2-5; the match to TRBD2 covers 12 bases. CDR3 length: 18 residues. The V segment lost 6 bases and the J segment 6 bases; nucleotides outside the gene matches: 20. Germline CDR1 DFQATT, CDR2 SNEGSKA (reference sequence). The CDR3 coding sequence is TGCAGTGCCCGAGGCTCCGGGACTAGCGGGTTGGGGAAACAGACCCAGTACTTC. Its translation: CSARGSGTSGLGKQTQYF.

This chain connects TRBV29-1 to TRBJ2-7; tentatively, D is TRBD1 or TRBD2 (6 bases each). CDR1 SQVTM and CDR2 ANQGSEA come from the germline V gene. The CDR3 loop spans 14 amino acids. Between the trimmed V and J ends, which lost 1 base and 7 bases, there was a span of 17 bases. The CDR3 here is CSVEAEGVASEQYF. For the CDR3, the DNA is TGCAGCGTTGAAGCGGAGGGGGTGGCGAGTGAGCAGTACTTC.

For this clonotype: The DNA is omitted, as the CDR3 cannot be located on it reliably, and the CDR3 follows TCRdb's listing. V is TRBV9 and J is TRBJ1-4; the D segment call TRBD1 is taken from the table without a DNA check. The length of the CDR3 is 16 amino acids, counting both ends. Germline CDR1 is SGDLS and CDR2 is YYNGEE. This CDR3 is CASSPHGTVEMKNCFF.

The V call is TRBV15, the J call TRBJ1-2; TRBD1 matches 9 bases. This CDR3 spans 13 amino acids. V was clipped by 11 bases and J by 8 bases; unmatched bases: 12. Germline V lookup: CDR1 LNHNV, CDR2 YYDKDF (reference sequence). The chain's CDR3 is CASGQGQGHGYTF. CDR3 DNA: TGTGCCTCCGGGCAGGGACAGGGACACGGCTACACCTTC.

The chain links TRBV19 to TRBJ1-5; D may be TRBD1 (5 bases). CDR3 length: 15 residues. Trimming stripped 0 bases from V and 8 bases from J, with 14 bases between. Germline assignment: CDR1 LNHDA and CDR2 SQIVND (reference sequence). The CDR3 loop is CASSIDHGGGEPQHF. In DNA form, the CDR3 reads TGTGCCAGTAGTATAGATCACGGGGGTGGGGAGCCCCAGCATTTT.

This clonotype showed up just a few times. V usage is TRBV7-9 and J usage is TRBJ1-1; D call uncertain. Trimming shortened V by 3 bases and J by 6 bases, and 14 bases separated the two germline ends. Germline CDR1 reads SEHNR; CDR2 reads FQNEAQ (reference sequence). The CDR3 consists of 14 residues. In DNA, the CDR3 is TGTGCCAGCAGCTTTCCATTGGGGAGGGCTGAAGCTTTCTTT. It codes for CASSFPLGRAEAFF.

The table lists this clonotype with many counts. The chain is built from TRBV10-3 and TRBJ2-7, with TRBD1 as a possible D gene (5 bases). The CDR3 is 15 residues long. Germline V gives CDR1 ENHRY, CDR2 SYGVKD. Trimming took off 1 base at V and 2 bases at J, with 12 bases between the two ends. The CDR3 nucleotides read TGTGCCATCAGTGAGTACAGGCTCAATGCCTACGAGCAGTACTTC. Translating it yields CAISEYRLNAYEQYF.

This chain uses TRBV19 with TRBJ1-3; D is unclear. Germline CDR1 LNHDA, CDR2 SQIVND (reference sequence). V lost 5 bases, J lost 0 bases, and 11 bases lay in between. CDR3 length: 15 residues. For the CDR3, the DNA is TGTGCCAGTAGTCCGGCATTGAGCTCTGGAAACACCATATATTTT. Encoded protein: CASSPALSSGNTIYF.

This clonotype was observed a handful of times. J is TRBJ2-5 and V is TRBV20-1, with a possible D match to TRBD1 (6 bases). V shed 4 bases and J shed 7 bases, with 13 bases lying between them. There are 12 residues in the CDR3. Germline values: CDR1 DFQATT, CDR2 SNEGSKA (reference sequence). CDR3: CSATGEWRTQYF. CDR3 coding DNA: TGCAGTGCTACAGGGGAATGGAGGACCCAGTACTTC.

The chain joins TRBV11-1 to TRBJ2-5; the match to TRBD2 covers 8 bases. The CDR3 spans 16 residues. Germline-derived CDR1 and CDR2 are SGHAT and FQDESV (reference sequence). The V gene end was trimmed by 4 bases and the J gene end by 4 bases; junction bases not matched to a gene: 11. CDR3 amino acids: CASSSPPGLVGETQYF. The CDR3 DNA is TGTGCCAGCAGCTCCCCTCCGGGACTAGTAGGAGAGACCCAGTACTTC. Drawing the rest from reference TRBV11-1 and TRBJ2-5, the complete variable domain is EAEVAQSPRYKITEKSQAVAFWCDPISGHATLYWYRQILGQGPELLVQFQDESVVDDSQLPKDRFSAERLKGVDSTLKIQPAELGDSAMYLCASSSPPGLVGETQYFGPGTRLLVL.

This clonotype turned up a few times. The chain couples TRBV6-5 to TRBJ2-7; either TRBD1 or TRBD2 may supply D (5 bases each). This CDR3 has 13 residues. Looked up from germline, CDR1 is MNHEY and CDR2 is SVGAGI. Deletions cut 6 bases from V and 4 bases from J, with 13 bases between. The CDR3 reads CASSPRGQYEQYF. The CDR3 coding sequence is TGTGCCAGCAGCCCACGGGGCCAATACGAGCAGTACTTC.

This clonotype was counted at least ten times. The chain has TRBV24-1 and TRBJ2-5; 8 bases are shared with TRBD2. This CDR3 region has 16 residues. Unmatched junction bases numbered 10, after V lost 3 bases and J lost 5 bases. The V gene's germline CDR1 is KGHDR and CDR2 SFDVKD. The CDR3: CATSDPRPSGSETQYF. CDR3 bases: TGTGCCACCAGTGATCCCCGGCCCAGCGGGAGTGAGACCCAGTACTTC.

This clonotype was found many times. The V call is TRBV10-3, the J call TRBJ1-2; 8 bases map to TRBD1. Trimming removed 5 bases from V and 7 bases from J; junction bases left unmatched: 3. Germline V gene lookup returns CDR1 ENHRY and CDR2 SYGVKD. This CDR3 contains 12 residues. The CDR3 loop is CAISNTGGGYTF. In nucleotides, the CDR3 is TGTGCCATCAGTAATACAGGGGGTGGCTACACCTTC.

A remark on this clonotype: This may arise from a read error, as a much more abundant clone is one base away. This sequence joins TRBV29-1 and TRBJ1-4, with D unresolved. The CDR3 covers 13 residues. Germline CDR1 and CDR2: SQVTM and ANQGSEA. DNA for the CDR3: TGCAGCGTTGATGGAGATAACAATGAAAAACTGCTTTTT. Amino acids: CSVDGDNNEKLLF. Looking up the rest from reference TRBV29-1 and TRBJ1-4 gives the full variable domain: SAVISQKPSRDICQRGTSLTIQCQVDSQVTMMFWYRQQPGQSLTLIATANQGSEATYESGFVIDKFPISRPNLTFSTLTVSNMSPEDSSIYLCSVDGDNNEKLLFGSGTQLSVL.

This clonotype occurred a few times. The chain recombines TRBV7-9 with TRBJ2-7; 9 positions match TRBD2. Per the germline V gene, CDR1 is SEHNR and CDR2 is FQNEAQ (reference sequence). This CDR3 has 16 amino acids. The junction had 12 bases not matched to a gene; V was cut back by 6 bases and J by 3 bases. In DNA, the CDR3 is TGTGCCAGCAGTCGTCCGGGACTAGCTAGTTTCTACGAGCAGTACTTC. Its protein is CASSRPGLASFYEQYF.

This clonotype came up many times. J is TRBJ2-5 and V is TRBV7-9; 7 bases are a match to TRBD1. This CDR3 has 17 residues. Germline assignment: CDR1 SEHNR and CDR2 FQNEAQ (reference sequence). V dropped 4 bases and J dropped 2; count of bases not matched to a gene: 13. CDR3 sequence reads: CASSSLGLSTGQETQYF. CDR3 in DNA: TGTGCCAGCAGCTCCCTAGGACTGTCGACAGGGCAAGAGACCCAGTACTTC.

The count of this clonotype is one. The V call is TRBV4-2, the J call TRBJ2-5; 8 nucleotides line up with TRBD2. With V trimmed by 1 base and J by 3 bases, 7 bases remained unmatched. CDR3 length: 16 amino acids. Germline CDR1 reads LGHNA; CDR2 reads YNFKEQ. This CDR3 is CASSQAGGPTEETQYF. CDR3 nucleotide sequence: TGTGCCAGCAGCCAAGCGGGGGGGCCCACCGAAGAGACCCAGTACTTC.

This clonotype showed up just a few times. The V and J genes are TRBV20-1 and TRBJ2-5; TRBD1 aligns across 7 bases. V trimming: 0 bases; J trimming: 1 base; junction bases outside the gene matches: 8. The CDR3 spans 16 residues. The V gene's germline CDR1 is DFQATT and CDR2 SNEGSKA (reference sequence). The CDR3 sequence is CSARDGRQGFQETQYF. CDR3 coding DNA: TGCAGTGCTAGAGATGGGCGACAGGGCTTCCAAGAGACCCAGTACTTC.

Concerning this clonotype: Being one base from a much bigger clone, this may be a read error. This chain connects TRBV9 to TRBJ1-2; 10 nucleotides agree with TRBD1. CDR1 SGDLS and CDR2 YYNGEE come from the germline V gene. The CDR3 has 15 amino acids. V shed 0 bases and J 4 bases; nucleotides not matched to a gene: 3. The CDR3 is CASSVGQGAAYGYTF. CDR3 nucleotides: TGTGCCAGCAGCGTAGGACAGGGGGCCGCCTATGGCTACACCTTC.

The chain joins TRBV10-2 to TRBJ1-5, with a possible D match to TRBD1 (5 bases). The V gene lost 0 bases and the J gene lost 2 bases, with 11 bases spanning the gap. Germline assignment: CDR1 WSHSY and CDR2 SAAADI. The CDR3 extends over 16 amino acids. The CDR3 region is CASSESGDRGNQPQHF. For the CDR3, the DNA is TGCGCCAGCAGTGAGTCAGGGGATCGAGGCAATCAGCCCCAGCATTTT.

This clonotype was counted at least ten times. CDR3 nucleotide sequence: TGTGCCACCAGCAGCCAGGGGTCCGGGACCCAAGAGACCCAGTACTTC. As protein: CATSSQGSGTQETQYF. This chain uses TRBV15 with TRBJ2-5; perhaps TRBD1 as D (6 bases). The CDR3 runs 16 residues. V lost 3 bases and J 1 base, leaving 15 bases between the germline ends. Germline loops: CDR1 LNHNV, CDR2 YYDKDF (reference sequence).

This clonotype has a count of ten or more. J is TRBJ1-1 and V is TRBV20-1; 10 positions match TRBD1. The CDR3 totals 15 residues. V gave up 2 bases and J gave up 6 bases; unmatched junction bases: 9. Germline CDR1 DFQATT, CDR2 SNEGSKA (reference sequence). This CDR3 is CSARKPTGGDPEAFF. The DNA for the CDR3 is TGCAGTGCTAGAAAACCGACAGGGGGCGACCCTGAAGCTTTCTTT.

V and J are TRBV20-1 and TRBJ2-5; no firm D call. The CDR3 sequence is 14 residues long. Germline CDR1 and CDR2: DFQATT and SNEGSKA (reference sequence). Between the trimmed V and J ends, which lost 1 base and 1 base, there was a span of 10 bases. This CDR3 is CSARGAGSQETQYF. DNA of the CDR3: TGCAGTGCTAGAGGTGCAGGTTCCCAAGAGACCCAGTACTTC.

This clonotype has only a few counts. J is TRBJ1-4 and V is TRBV6-5; the match to TRBD1 covers 9 bases. Germline V gives CDR1 MNHEY, CDR2 SVGAGI. With V trimmed by 2 bases and J by 9 bases, 1 base remained unmatched. CDR3 length: 13 amino acids. CDR3 sequence reads: CASSYGTGKKLFF. The CDR3 DNA follows: TGTGCCAGCAGTTACGGGACAGGGAAAAAACTGTTTTTT.

This clonotype was counted only a few times. The chain is built from TRBV28 and TRBJ1-5; possibly TRBD1 for D (5 bases). Per the germline V gene, CDR1 is MDHEN and CDR2 is SYDVKM. CDR3 size: 14 residues. The V and J ends lost 6 bases and 3 bases respectively, with 12 bases between them. CDR3 sequence reads: CASRTGDVNQPQHF. CDR3 nucleotide sequence: TGTGCCAGCAGGACCGGGGACGTCAATCAGCCCCAGCATTTT. The full variable domain, its missing parts supplied by reference TRBV28 and TRBJ1-5, is DVKVTQSSRYLVKRTGEKVFLECVQDMDHENMFWYRQDPGLGLRLIYFSYDVKMKEKGDIPEGYSVSREKKERFSLILESASTNQTSMYLCASRTGDVNQPQHFGDGTRLSIL.